The 29 T cell receptor beta chains given below trace back to one sample, sequenced in a study of molecular identifiers for immune sequencing clone quantification. MiXCR was run by TCRdb on the PCR reads, yielding one entry per CDR3 protein. In the table there are some 590,000 distinct CDR3 sequences, roughly 27% of which are singletons. Sequenced input: naive CD8+ T cells from blood, with Jurkat cell RNA spiked in. Noted subset: FACS-sorted CD8+CD4-CCR7+CD45RA+ naive T cells. These receptor sequences come from a human donor in good health. Some libraries in this study had Jurkat cell RNA spiked in.

There are many counts of this clonotype. The rearrangement links TRBV29-1 to TRBJ2-7; D possibly corresponds to TRBD2 (6 bases). V lost 6 bases, J lost 0 bases, and 15 bases lay in between. The CDR3 is 14 amino acids. CDR1 and CDR2 (germline): SQVTM, ANQGSEA. The CDR3 spells CSVEWGESSYEQYF. DNA for the CDR3: TGCAGCGTGGAATGGGGGGAGTCCTCCTACGAGCAGTACTTC.

Details on this clonotype: One junction end does not reproduce the germline sequence, and a read error may be involved. Here the CDR3 reads CAGSQRQDSGEYEQYF. CDR3 coding DNA: TGTGCCGGCAGCCAACGACAGGATTCCGGGGAGTACGAGCAGTACTTC. V usage is TRBV3-1 and J usage is TRBJ2-7; D perhaps matches TRBD1 (6 bases). Germline CDR1 reads LGHDT; CDR2 reads YNNKEL (reference sequence). The CDR3 has 16 residues.

The chain has TRBV27 and TRBJ2-1; no definite D call. The CDR3 covers 16 residues. Germline V gene sequence: CDR1 MNHEY, CDR2 SMNVEV (reference sequence). V was shortened by 6 bases and J by 1 base, with 16 bases between the two germline ends. This chain's CDR3 is CASSPISPPSYNEQFF. The CDR3 bases are TGTGCCAGCAGCCCCATAAGTCCTCCTTCCTACAATGAGCAGTTCTTC.

This chain uses TRBV13 with TRBJ1-6; D is unresolved. This CDR3 has 15 amino acids. The germline V and J ends were trimmed by 0 bases and 9 bases, with 12 bases remaining between them. Germline CDR1 PRHDT, CDR2 FYEKMQ (reference sequence). CDR3 region: CASSLGGPQSSPLHF. The CDR3 DNA sequence: TGTGCCAGCAGCTTAGGTGGCCCGCAGAGTTCACCCCTCCACTTT.

This clonotype was counted at least ten times. The V and J genes are TRBV29-1 and TRBJ2-6, with D perhaps TRBD1 or TRBD2 (7 bases each). Germline CDR1 is SQVTM and CDR2 is ANQGSEA. V was pared by 3 bases and J by 1 base, with 13 bases between. The CDR3 consists of 16 residues. CDR3 amino acids: CSVEGGGLSGANVLTF. The CDR3 bases are TGCAGCGTTGAGGGAGGGGGCCTTTCTGGGGCCAACGTCCTGACTTTC.

Remarks on this clonotype: Just one base apart from a much larger clone, this may be a read error. This sequence joins TRBV20-1 and TRBJ2-7; tentative D call: TRBD2 (5 bases). This CDR3 contains 14 residues. Germline V gene lookup returns CDR1 DFQATT and CDR2 SNEGSKA (reference sequence). CDR3 residues: CSARPEDSSYKQYF. Here the CDR3 DNA reads TGCAGTGCTAGACCTGAGGACTCCTCCTACAAGCAGTACTTC.

Ten or more counts support this clonotype. The chain combines TRBV11-2 with TRBJ2-3; D remains unclear. V lost 6 bases and J lost 7, with 20 bases in between. This CDR3 contains 15 residues. In germline, CDR1 is SGHAT, CDR2 FQNNGV. CDR3 in DNA: TGTGCCAGCAGTTCCGGAAGACGGCACGCGAATACGCAGTATTTT. Protein product: CASSSGRRHANTQYF.

Concerning this clonotype itself: This may arise from a read error, as a much more abundant clone is one base away. The rearrangement joins TRBV13 to TRBJ2-3; TRBD1 matches at 8 bases. The germline V gene encodes CDR1 PRHDT and CDR2 FYEKMQ (reference sequence). This CDR3 is 14 amino acids long. V lost 5 bases and J lost 8; bases outside the gene matches: 9. The CDR3 nucleotides are TGTGCCAGCAGCCAGGACAGGGCCCCAAGTACGCAGTATTTT. Its translation is CASSQDRAPSTQYF. The full variable domain, rest sourced from reference TRBV13 and TRBJ2-3, is AAGVIQSPRHLIKEKRETATLKCYPIPRHDTVYWYQQGPGQDPQFLISFYEKMQSDKGSIPDRFSAQQFSDYHSELNMSSLELGDSALYFCASSQDRAPSTQYFGPGTRLTVL.

The chain carries TRBV5-1 and TRBJ2-7, with unresolved D. This CDR3 has 13 amino acids. Germline loops: CDR1 SGHRS, CDR2 YFSETQ. V was trimmed by 2 bases and J by 6 bases, leaving 12 bases between them. The CDR3 nucleotides are TGCGCCAGCAGCTTCCTGCCAGGCTCCGAGCAGTACTTC. Its protein is CASSFLPGSEQYF. Full variable domain (missing parts from reference TRBV5-1 and TRBJ2-7): KAGVTQTPRYLIKTRGQQVTLSCSPISGHRSVSWYQQTPGQGLQFLFEYFSETQRNKGNFPGRFSGRQFSNSRSEMNVSTLELGDSALYLCASSFLPGSEQYFGPGTRLTVT.

The sample holds a few counts of this clonotype. This chain's CDR3 is CASSPGTGYGNQPQHF. The CDR3 bases are TGTGCCAGCAGCCCCGGGACAGGGTACGGCAATCAGCCCCAGCATTTT. J is TRBJ1-5 and V is TRBV28; 9 positions match TRBD1. Per the germline V gene, CDR1 is MDHEN and CDR2 is SYDVKM. The CDR3 has 16 amino acids. Trimming at V came to 6 bases and at J to 2 bases, leaving 8 bases not matched to a gene.

Regarding this clonotype: Its ends do not fully match the called genes, so a read error is possible. The rearrangement uses TRBV20-1 and TRBJ2-7; TRBD2 is a possible D gene (6 bases). The CDR3 has 14 residues. The germline V gene has CDR1 DFQATT and CDR2 SNEGSKA (reference sequence). The CDR3 here is CSAREGRGSYEPSF. In DNA, the CDR3 is TGCAGTGCTCGAGAGGGGCGGGGCTCCTACGAGCCGTCCTTC.

A note on this clonotype: Mismatch with germline at one junction end may stem from a read error. This chain uses TRBV6-2 or TRBV6-3 with TRBJ1-1; D perhaps matches TRBD1 (5 bases). The CDR3 length is 17 residues. Germline V gene lookup returns CDR1 MNHEY and CDR2 SVGEGT. In DNA, the CDR3 is TGTGGCAGCAGTTTAACCTACCATCTTCAGGGACCCACTGAAGCTTTCTTT. Protein product: CGSSLTYHLQGPTEAFF.

At least ten counts were recorded for this clonotype. The gene calls are TRBV27 and TRBJ2-7; 7 bases line up with TRBD2. J gave up 2 bases and V 4 bases, and 5 bases lay outside the gene matches. Germline values: CDR1 MNHEY, CDR2 SMNVEV (reference sequence). The length of the CDR3 is 14 residues. CDR3 sequence reads: CASSYGGGPYEQYF. DNA for the CDR3: TGTGCCAGCAGTTACGGCGGGGGACCCTACGAGCAGTACTTC.

The chain uses TRBV9 and TRBJ2-7; D possibly corresponds to TRBD1 (6 bases). In germline, CDR1 is SGDLS, CDR2 YYNGEE. The CDR3 consists of 17 residues. The V end lost 2 bases, the J end lost 7 bases, and 25 bases lay between the germline ends. The CDR3 bases are TGTGCCAGCAGCGTCTCTAGGGAGACAGGATCCGTTGAGGAGCAGTACTTC. Residues: CASSVSRETGSVEEQYF.

A word on this clonotype: This could be a read error, since a much larger clone is one nucleotide away. The chain links TRBV5-1 to TRBJ2-3; 7 bases are a match to TRBD2. CDR3 length: 15 amino acids. Germline V gene lookup returns CDR1 SGHRS and CDR2 YFSETQ. The trim removed 4 bases at V and 6 bases at J, leaving 11 bases unmatched. The CDR3 region is CASSVGGLQQDTQYF. The CDR3 nucleotides read TGCGCCAGCAGCGTGGGGGGACTACAGCAGGATACGCAGTATTTT.

The chain joins TRBV7-9 to TRBJ2-5; 7 bases map to TRBD1. V dropped 5 bases and J dropped 5; count of bases not matched to a gene: 5. Germline CDR1 and CDR2: SEHNR and FQNEAQ (reference sequence). The CDR3 is made up of 13 amino acids. CDR3 region: CASSDRVGETQYF. DNA of the CDR3: TGTGCCAGCAGCGACAGGGTTGGGGAGACCCAGTACTTC.

Remarks on this clonotype: This may be a read error, as it is one base from a much larger clone. This chain connects TRBV12-3 or TRBV12-4 to TRBJ2-3; D uncertain. V lost 7 bases and J 1 base, leaving 15 bases between the germline ends. This CDR3 has 15 residues. DNA for the CDR3: TGTGCCAGCACGGTAGGCGCCACTGGCACAGATACGCAGTATTTT. It yields the protein CASTVGATGTDTQYF.

This clonotype was seen many times. The V call is TRBV10-3, the J call TRBJ1-1; 7 bases are shared with TRBD1. V lost 8 bases, J lost 11 bases, and 5 bases stayed unmatched. From germline, CDR1 is ENHRY and CDR2 SYGVKD. This CDR3 is 10 amino acids long. The CDR3 loop is CAIGQGGAFF. The CDR3 coding sequence is TGTGCCATCGGTCAGGGGGGGGCTTTCTTT.

As concerns this clonotype: Sequence at one end of the junction differs from germline and may be a read error. V and J are TRBV20-1 and TRBJ2-1; 8 positions match TRBD2. Per germline, CDR1 DFQATT and CDR2 SNEGSKA (reference sequence). The CDR3 spans 14 residues. The CDR3 sequence is CSARGTSFYNEQIF. In DNA form, the CDR3 reads TGCAGTGCTAGAGGGACTAGCTTCTACAATGAGCAGATCTTC.

This clonotype was seen only a few times. The CDR3 region has the DNA TGTGCCAGCAGTAAGGGGACTAGCGAGTATAATGAGCAGTTCTTC. It codes for CASSKGTSEYNEQFF. The chain combines TRBV6-5 with TRBJ2-1, with 10 nucleotides matching TRBD2. Germline assignment: CDR1 MNHEY and CDR2 SVGAGI. J was trimmed by 7 bases and V by 5 bases; bases with no gene match: 8. This CDR3 is built from 15 residues.

With regard to this clonotype: This may arise from a read error, as a much more abundant clone is one base away. The chain couples TRBV6-6 to TRBJ2-1; weak D call: TRBD1 (5 bases). Germline V gene sequence: CDR1 MNHNY, CDR2 SVGAGI (reference sequence). The CDR3 is 17 amino acids. With 1 base removed from V and 0 bases from J, the gap between germline ends came to 13 bases. As DNA, the CDR3 is TGTGCCAGCAGTTACTTGGCTAGGGGAAACTCCTACAATGAGCAGTTCTTC. It encodes CASSYLARGNSYNEQFF.

This clonotype was seen many times. This rearrangement joins TRBV28 to TRBJ2-7, with D perhaps assigned TRBD1 or TRBD2 (6 bases each). Germline CDR1 is MDHEN and CDR2 is SYDVKM. Deletions cut 8 bases from V and 5 bases from J, with 25 bases between. This CDR3 has 16 amino acids. CDR3 DNA: TGTGCCAGCGGACTAAGGACCCATACGGAGGGGGACGAGCAGTACTTC. Residues: CASGLRTHTEGDEQYF. The full variable domain, rest sourced from reference TRBV28 and TRBJ2-7, is DVKVTQSSRYLVKRTGEKVFLECVQDMDHENMFWYRQDPGLGLRLIYFSYDVKMKEKGDIPEGYSVSREKKERFSLILESASTNQTSMYLCASGLRTHTEGDEQYFGPGTRLTVT.

This clonotype was observed a few times. The genes are TRBV6-1 and TRBJ2-7; the D is unclear. The CDR3 length is 16 residues. Germline CDR1 MNHNS, CDR2 SASEGT. Trimming left V 2 bases short and J 4 bases short, with 18 bases between. CDR3 in amino acids: CASSEYSFGSAYEQYF. The CDR3 region has the DNA TGTGCCAGCAGTGAATATTCTTTCGGGTCAGCGTACGAGCAGTACTTC.

There are a few counts of this clonotype. The rearrangement joins TRBV30 to TRBJ2-3; 8 positions match TRBD2. The V gene's germline CDR1 is GTSNPN and CDR2 SVGIG (reference sequence). The V segment lost 4 bases and the J segment 4 bases; nucleotides outside the gene matches: 4. The CDR3 totals 13 residues. The CDR3 region has the DNA TGTGCCTGGAATAGCGGGGTCGCAGATACGCAGTATTTT. Its translation: CAWNSGVADTQYF.

The chain couples TRBV7-9 to TRBJ2-7, with 7 bases aligning to TRBD1. This CDR3 has 14 residues. The germline gives CDR1 SEHNR, CDR2 FQNEAQ (reference sequence). Trimming at V came to 5 bases and at J to 2 bases, leaving 6 bases not matched to a gene. CDR3 protein: CASSTGTAPYEQYF. The CDR3 DNA reads TGTGCCAGCAGCACTGGGACAGCTCCCTACGAGCAGTACTTC.

The chain combines TRBV5-6 with TRBJ2-5; the D is unclear. CDR3 length: 16 amino acids. The V and J ends lost 3 bases and 5 bases respectively, with 20 bases between them. Germline V CDR1 and CDR2: SGHDT, YYEEEE. CDR3 bases: TGTGCCAGCAGCTGGCGGCGTGGCCCAGCCATGGAGACCCAGTACTTC. Encoded protein: CASSWRRGPAMETQYF. The full variable domain, in which reference TRBV5-6 and TRBJ2-5 provide the parts outside the CDR3, is DAGVTQSPTHLIKTRGQQVTLRCSPKSGHDTVSWYQQALGQGPQFIFQYYEEEERQRGNFPDRFSGHQFPNYSSELNVNALLLGDSALYLCASSWRRGPAMETQYFGPGTRLLVL.

This clonotype was seen more than once but under ten times. The rearrangement links TRBV27 to TRBJ2-7; TRBD2 might be the D (5 bases). Trimming removed 3 bases at V and 3 bases at J, with 15 bases between. The CDR3 contains 15 residues. CDR1 is MNHEY, CDR2 SMNVEV, per germline (reference sequence). The CDR3 DNA reads TGTGCCAGCAGTTTTACGGGGTTAGGCCTCTACGAGCAGTACTTC. Its protein product is CASSFTGLGLYEQYF.

Regarding this clonotype: The germline gene is not matched at one end of the junction; a read error may be the cause. This chain links TRBV27 with TRBJ2-7, with 14 bases lining up with TRBD2. CDR3 length: 14 residues. Per the germline V gene, CDR1 is MNHEY and CDR2 is SMNVEV (reference sequence). This CDR3 is CVSRGLAGVYEQYF. CDR3 in DNA: TGTGTCAGCAGGGGACTAGCGGGAGTGTACGAGCAGTACTTC.

This clonotype was seen a few times. The J gene is TRBJ2-2, the V gene TRBV6-2 or TRBV6-3; the D gene is possibly TRBD1 (5 bases). Per germline, CDR1 MNHEY and CDR2 SVGEGT. V was clipped by 5 bases and J by 7 bases, with 11 bases between them. This CDR3 is built from 13 residues. CDR3 in DNA: TGTGCCAGCAGTCCCCCAGGGTTCGGGGAGCTGTTTTTT. This sequence encodes CASSPPGFGELFF.